Presented here are 29 T cell receptor beta chains from one specimen sequenced in a study of OX40 agonist ivuxolimab in advanced cancers. Using immunoSEQ multiplex PCR, the repertoire was profiled, and TCRdb retains in-frame clones only, with some absent. The repertoire consists of 55,000 to 85,000 clones, with approximately 90% occurring once and the leading ten covering around 7.3%. Material: CD4+ or CD8+ T cells sorted from blood, obtained in a trial of the OX40 agonist ivuxolimab. Receptor source: an adult with an advanced solid tumor such as melanoma, head and neck, liver or kidney cancer.

The chain uses TRBV6-5 and TRBJ2-1, with D possibly being TRBD1 (5 bases). V lost 2 bases and J 10 bases, leaving 21 bases between the germline ends. The CDR3 length is 16 residues. Germline loops: CDR1 MNHEY, CDR2 SVGAGI. The CDR3 reads CASSYGALATPLEQFF. The CDR3 DNA is TGTGCCAGCAGTTACGGGGCCTTGGCTACGCCCCTAGAGCAGTTCTTC.

In its sample, this clone is medium-sized. The chain uses TRBV27 and TRBJ2-2; D call uncertain. Germline loops: CDR1 MNHEY, CDR2 SMNVEV (reference sequence). V shed 0 bases and J shed 8 bases, with 7 bases lying between them. The CDR3 length is 13 residues. CDR3 DNA sequence: TGTGCCAGCAGTTTATCGTTGGGTGGGGAGCTGTTTTTT. This encodes CASSLSLGGELFF.

CDR3 loop: CSVERGDRAGYEQYF. The DNA of the CDR3 is TGCAGCGTTGAAAGGGGGGACAGGGCGGGGTACGAGCAGTACTTC. The chain couples TRBV29-1 to TRBJ2-7; 9 bases are shared with TRBD1. This CDR3 is built from 15 residues. Germline V gene data show CDR1 as SQVTM and CDR2 as ANQGSEA. After removal of 2 bases from V and 4 bases from J, the junction contained 9 bases not matched to a gene.

This clone was observed once. This sequence joins TRBV9 and TRBJ1-2, with unresolved D. The CDR3 extends over 13 amino acids. CDR1 and CDR2 from the germline V gene are SGDLS and YYNGEE. The V end was cut by 0 bases, the J end by 0 bases, with 3 bases between. The CDR3 nucleotides are TGTGCCAGCAGCGTAGCATCTAACTATGGCTACACCTTC. Residues: CASSVASNYGYTF.

The genes are TRBV9 and TRBJ2-1; D is unclear. V dropped 4 bases and J dropped 8 bases, with 22 bases sitting between them. CDR1 and CDR2 (germline): SGDLS, YYNGEE. The CDR3 covers 16 residues. This CDR3 reads CASSRQWVFFGDEQFF. CDR3 in DNA: TGTGCCAGCAGCCGTCAGTGGGTTTTTTTTGGCGATGAGCAGTTCTTC.

The CDR3, as DNA: TGCGCCAGCAGGCCAGACAGCGCCCCGGGTTTACCCCTCCACTTT. It yields the protein CASRPDSAPGLPLHF. The chain is built from TRBV5-1 and TRBJ1-6; possible D gene TRBD1, 5 bases. V gave up 5 bases and J gave up 12 bases, with 21 bases separating them. Germline assignment: CDR1 SGHRS and CDR2 YFSETQ. This CDR3 has 15 residues.

The chain has TRBV7-2 and TRBJ2-7; D is possibly TRBD1 (5 bases). Trimming stripped 4 bases from V and 4 bases from J, with 11 bases between. This CDR3 has 13 residues. The germline V gene encodes CDR1 SGHTA and CDR2 FQGNSA. The DNA of the CDR3 is TGTGCCAGCAGCTCATATCAGGGATACGAGCAGTACTTC. Its translation: CASSSYQGYEQYF. Looking up the rest from reference TRBV7-2 and TRBJ2-7 gives the full variable domain: GAGVSQSPSNKVTEKGKDVELRCDPISGHTALYWYRQSLGQGLEFLIYFQGNSAPDKSGLPSDRFSAERTGGSVSTLTIQRTQQEDSAVYLCASSSYQGYEQYFGPGTRLTVT.

V and J are TRBV13 and TRBJ2-4, with TRBD2 matching 8 bases. This CDR3 has 12 amino acids. Germline trimming cut 5 bases from V and 13 bases from J; bases unmatched to any gene: 7. The germline CDR1 and CDR2 sequences are PRHDT and FYEKMQ (reference sequence). CDR3 in amino acids: CASSPPGGAQYF. CDR3 nucleotides: TGTGCCAGCAGCCCCCCGGGAGGGGCGCAGTACTTC. The entire variable domain, with the rest obtained from reference TRBV13 and TRBJ2-4, is as follows: AAGVIQSPRHLIKEKRETATLKCYPIPRHDTVYWYQQGPGQDPQFLISFYEKMQSDKGSIPDRFSAQQFSDYHSELNMSSLELGDSALYFCASSPPGGAQYFGAGTRLSVL.

The chain employs TRBV7-9 and TRBJ2-2; D not certain. The CDR3 loop spans 17 amino acids. Germline V gives CDR1 SEHNR, CDR2 FQNEAQ (reference sequence). Trimming took off 4 bases at V and 0 bases at J, with 15 bases between the two ends. The CDR3 nucleotides are TGTGCCAGCAGCTCGACAAACCGGTACCCGAACACCGGGGAGCTGTTTTTT. Encoded protein: CASSSTNRYPNTGELFF. The complete variable domain, with remaining parts taken from reference TRBV7-9 and TRBJ2-2, reads DTGVSQNPRHKITKRGQNVTFRCDPISEHNRLYWYRQTLGQGPEFLTYFQNEAQLEKSRLLSDRFSAERPKGSFSTLEIQRTEQGDSAMYLCASSSTNRYPNTGELFFGEGSRLTVL.

J is TRBJ1-2 and V is TRBV4-2, with D maybe TRBD1 (5 bases). The CDR3 spans 15 residues. Germline V gene lookup returns CDR1 LGHNA and CDR2 YNFKEQ. Between the trimmed V and J ends, which lost 4 bases and 5 bases, there was a span of 17 bases. The CDR3 region has the DNA TGTGCCAGCAGCCGTGGTTTGGGGGTAGAATATGGCTACACCTTC. Its protein is CASSRGLGVEYGYTF.

The J gene is TRBJ2-7, the V gene TRBV2; 9 positions agree with TRBD1. The CDR3 has 15 amino acids. Germline CDR1 SNHLY, CDR2 FYNNEI. The V gene end was trimmed by 6 bases and the J gene end by 1 base; junction bases not matched to a gene: 7. The CDR3 nucleotides are TGTGCCAGCAGAGAGGACAGGGGTACGTCCTACGAGCAGTACTTC. This translates into CASREDRGTSYEQYF.

V usage is TRBV13 and J usage is TRBJ2-2; possibly TRBD1 for D (6 bases). The CDR3 spans 15 residues. Per the germline V gene, CDR1 is PRHDT and CDR2 is FYEKMQ (reference sequence). V was trimmed by 5 bases and J by 4 bases, leaving 14 bases between them. CDR3 in amino acids: CASSPRGQGTGELFF. CDR3 nucleotide sequence: TGTGCCAGCAGCCCTAGGGGACAAGGCACCGGGGAGCTGTTTTTT.

The chain couples TRBV7-9 to TRBJ2-7; 9 bases are a match to TRBD2. The V gene end was trimmed by 0 bases and the J gene end by 7 bases; junction bases not matched to a gene: 10. Germline V gene sequence: CDR1 SEHNR, CDR2 FQNEAQ (reference sequence). There are 16 residues in the CDR3. CDR3 bases: TGTGCCAGCAGCTTAGCGGTTTCTAGCGGGGTAGTAGAGCAGTACTTC. This gives the protein CASSLAVSSGVVEQYF. Based on the CDR3 plus reference TRBV7-9 and TRBJ2-7, the full variable domain is DTGVSQNPRHKITKRGQNVTFRCDPISEHNRLYWYRQTLGQGPEFLTYFQNEAQLEKSRLLSDRFSAERPKGSFSTLEIQRTEQGDSAMYLCASSLAVSSGVVEQYFGPGTRLTVT.

V and J are TRBV15 and TRBJ1-1; maybe TRBD1 (5 bases). CDR3 size: 15 residues. CDR1 is LNHNV and CDR2 is YYDKDF in the germline V gene (reference sequence). Trimming left V 3 bases short and J 11 bases short, with 22 bases between. CDR3 DNA sequence: TGTGCCACCAGCAGCCCACAGGATGTTCAAGGAAATGCTTTCTTT. This translates into CATSSPQDVQGNAFF.

V and J are TRBV19 and TRBJ1-1; D is perhaps TRBD1 (5 bases). The V and J ends lost 5 bases and 4 bases respectively, with 14 bases between them. Germline CDR1 reads LNHDA; CDR2 reads SQIVND (reference sequence). The CDR3 contains 14 residues. CDR3 in amino acids: CASSSRQPVTEAFF. CDR3 nucleotide sequence: TGTGCCAGTAGTTCAAGACAGCCGGTCACTGAAGCTTTCTTT.

The chain has TRBV12-5 and TRBJ2-7; D not resolved. In germline, CDR1 is LGHNT, CDR2 FRNRAP. There are 17 residues in the CDR3. Between the trimmed V and J ends, which lost 2 bases and 0 bases, there was a span of 17 bases. CDR3 DNA sequence: TGTGCTAGTGGTTTGTCCTTAAACAGAGAACACTCCTACGAGCAGTACTTC. The encoded protein is CASGLSLNREHSYEQYF.

In DNA form, the CDR3 reads TGTGCCAGCAGTTTTATCGGCGGGGGCTCCTCCTACGAGCAGTACTTC. Translating it yields CASSFIGGGSSYEQYF. This sequence joins TRBV27 and TRBJ2-7; tentative D call: TRBD2 (7 bases). V lost 3 bases to trimming and J lost 0 bases, with 15 bases between them. This CDR3 spans 16 amino acids. Germline assignment: CDR1 MNHEY and CDR2 SMNVEV (reference sequence).

The rearrangement links TRBV7-9 to TRBJ2-1; D uncertain. Germline loops: CDR1 SEHNR, CDR2 FQNEAQ (reference sequence). This CDR3 contains 17 residues. The V and J ends lost 3 bases and 0 bases respectively, with 15 bases between them. The CDR3 DNA reads as TGTGCCAGCAGCTTCCCCCTAACAGCGAGCTCCTACAATGAGCAGTTCTTC. It yields the protein CASSFPLTASSYNEQFF. Variable domain in full (rest from reference TRBV7-9 and TRBJ2-1): DTGVSQNPRHKITKRGQNVTFRCDPISEHNRLYWYRQTLGQGPEFLTYFQNEAQLEKSRLLSDRFSAERPKGSFSTLEIQRTEQGDSAMYLCASSFPLTASSYNEQFFGPGTRLTVL.

This clone was found once. The chain employs TRBV9 and TRBJ2-1; possibly TRBD2 for D (6 bases). The germline V gene encodes CDR1 SGDLS and CDR2 YYNGEE. This CDR3 has 14 amino acids. V lost 4 bases and J lost 8, with 16 bases in between. For the CDR3, the DNA is TGTGCCAGCAGCCCCGGCGGGGAGGCGCATGAGCAGTTCTTC. This sequence encodes CASSPGGEAHEQFF.

V gene TRBV5-4 combines with J gene TRBJ2-2; 7 nucleotides agree with TRBD2. Germline CDR1 and CDR2: SGHNT and YYREEE (reference sequence). The CDR3 has 14 residues. Trimming cost V 5 bases and J 5 bases; bases outside gene matches: 6. CDR3 amino acids: CASRPTSLTGELFF. In nucleotides, the CDR3 is TGTGCCAGCAGACCGACTAGCCTTACCGGGGAGCTGTTTTTT.

The V and J genes are TRBV6-5 and TRBJ2-7, with TRBD1 matching over 9 bases. This CDR3 has 15 residues. Germline CDR1 MNHEY, CDR2 SVGAGI. Trimming took 7 bases from V and 3 from J; bases not matched to a gene: 10. The CDR3 DNA reads as TGTGCCAGCACCCCCCCACCGGGACAGGGCTACGAGCAGTACTTC. It specifies CASTPPPGQGYEQYF.

This chain uses TRBV2 with TRBJ2-2, with 8 bases matching TRBD1. From germline, CDR1 is SNHLY and CDR2 FYNNEI. The CDR3 has 16 residues. V shed 6 bases and J 1 base; nucleotides not matched to a gene: 7. CDR3 residues: CASRVAGQGNTGELFF. CDR3 bases: TGTGCCAGCAGGGTGGCCGGACAGGGGAACACCGGGGAGCTGTTTTTT.

The rearrangement uses TRBV13 and TRBJ1-2; maybe TRBD1 (5 bases). Germline V gene lookup returns CDR1 PRHDT and CDR2 FYEKMQ (reference sequence). V was trimmed by 1 base and J by 0 bases, leaving 9 bases between them. The CDR3 spans 15 residues. The CDR3, as DNA: TGTGCCAGCAGCTTAGATCGGACAACTAACTATGGCTACACCTTC. Amino acid sequence: CASSLDRTTNYGYTF.

The V call is TRBV6-4, the J call TRBJ1-1; D possibly corresponds to TRBD1 (5 bases). Germline V gene data show CDR1 as MRHNA and CDR2 as SNTAGT. V lost 6 bases, J lost 1 base, and 9 bases lay in between. The CDR3 sequence is 13 residues long. CDR3 nucleotide sequence: TGTGCCAGCAGCACCGACAGGAACACTGAAGCTTTCTTT. Translation: CASSTDRNTEAFF.

The rearrangement links TRBV5-5 to TRBJ2-7, with D possibly TRBD1 on 6 matching bases. The CDR3 loop spans 15 amino acids. Germline CDR1 SGHKS, CDR2 YYEKEE (reference sequence). Trimming pared 0 bases from V and 3 bases from J, leaving 13 bases between. The CDR3 region is CASSLEQGTYYEQYF. The CDR3 nucleotides are TGTGCCAGCAGCTTGGAGCAGGGGACCTACTACGAGCAGTACTTC.

V usage is TRBV10-3 and J usage is TRBJ2-3, with 9 bases lining up with TRBD1. The ends lost 5 bases at V and 2 bases at J; junction bases unmatched: 8. This CDR3 region has 16 residues. Per the germline V gene, CDR1 is ENHRY and CDR2 is SYGVKD. The CDR3 nucleotides read TGTGCCATCAGTACGCCCCGGGACAGGGTCACAGATACGCAGTATTTT. Its protein product is CAISTPRDRVTDTQYF.

The chain combines TRBV4-1 with TRBJ1-4; 8 bases map to TRBD1. The V gene end was trimmed by 3 bases and the J gene end by 3 bases; junction bases not matched to a gene: 6. This CDR3 is built from 16 residues. CDR1 MGHRA and CDR2 YSYEKL come from the germline V gene. The CDR3 DNA reads as TGCGCCAGCAGCCAGGTGGGACAGGTGGCTAATGAAAAACTGTTTTTT. Translating gives CASSQVGQVANEKLFF.

The J gene is TRBJ1-4, the V gene TRBV4-1; TRBD1 matches 7 bases. The CDR3 sequence is 14 residues long. Per germline, CDR1 MGHRA and CDR2 YSYEKL. V lost 8 bases and J lost 8; bases outside the gene matches: 11. The CDR3 protein is CASRFEGAFEKLFF. CDR3 nucleotides: TGCGCCAGCCGTTTTGAGGGGGCTTTCGAAAAACTGTTTTTT.

J is TRBJ2-7 and V is TRBV27; possibly TRBD2 for D (5 bases). Germline values: CDR1 MNHEY, CDR2 SMNVEV (reference sequence). Trimming left V 3 bases short and J 1 base short, with 10 bases between. CDR3 length: 14 amino acids. DNA of the CDR3: TGTGCCAGCAGTTTTACCGGGGTTTCCTACGAGCAGTACTTC. Its protein product is CASSFTGVSYEQYF.